Below, 11 T cell receptor beta chains from the same sample are listed, as sequenced in a study of T cell repertoires in cytomegalovirus infection (dated by TCRdb to about 2019). The sequencing machine was an Illumina HiSeq 1500. In-frame beta chains were kept once TCRdb had trimmed the public reads at Q25 with fastp and called clones with MiXCR. CDR3 protein duplicates are merged, each entry listing the most common genes and DNA. This sample has approximately 700,000 distinct CDR3 sequences in its table, and roughly a third of those were observed once. Of the sample, roughly 2.8% falls within the top ten clones. Sample: PBMCs. The source of these receptors is a human donor in good health (CMV status not recorded). Some clones in this sample may be carry-over from other donors' samples.

This clonotype showed up many times. V and J are TRBV11-2 and TRBJ2-3; D possibly corresponds to TRBD2 (5 bases). The CDR3 contains 18 residues. Trimming stripped 3 bases from V and 4 bases from J, with 23 bases between. CDR1 and CDR2 from the germline V gene are SGHAT and FQNNGV. CDR3 sequence: CASSFFGPGSRAADTQYF. The CDR3, as DNA: TGTGCCAGCAGCTTTTTTGGTCCGGGGTCACGGGCGGCAGATACGCAGTATTTT.

This rearrangement joins TRBV28 to TRBJ1-2; the match to TRBD1 covers 8 bases. This CDR3 is 15 amino acids long. CDR1 and CDR2 (germline): MDHEN, SYDVKM. V was pared by 7 bases and J by 5 bases, with 12 bases of the junction left unmatched. For the CDR3, the DNA is TGTGCCAGCATAAGAGGACAGGGTCTGACGTATGGCTACACCTTC. Translation: CASIRGQGLTYGYTF.

There are a few counts of this clonotype. This chain connects TRBV11-2 to TRBJ1-2; perhaps TRBD1 as D (5 bases). CDR1 and CDR2 from the germline V gene are SGHAT and FQNNGV. Trimming pared 0 bases from V and 4 bases from J, leaving 9 bases between. This CDR3 comprises 14 residues. CDR3 in amino acids: CASSLEPGTYGYTF. CDR3 nucleotide sequence: TGTGCCAGCAGCTTAGAGCCAGGGACCTATGGCTACACCTTC.

This clonotype was observed a handful of times. V is TRBV28 and J is TRBJ1-4; TRBD1 agrees at 8 bases. Trimming cost V 7 bases and J 8 bases; bases outside gene matches: 9. CDR3 length: 14 residues. Germline V gene lookup returns CDR1 MDHEN and CDR2 SYDVKM. CDR3 in amino acids: CASTPGGLGEKLFF. The CDR3 DNA reads TGTGCCAGCACCCCAGGGGGCTTGGGGGAAAAACTGTTTTTT. Supplemented by reference TRBV28 and TRBJ1-4, the full variable domain reads DVKVTQSSRYLVKRTGEKVFLECVQDMDHENMFWYRQDPGLGLRLIYFSYDVKMKEKGDIPEGYSVSREKKERFSLILESASTNQTSMYLCASTPGGLGEKLFFGSGTQLSVL.

This clonotype has more than one count but fewer than ten. This chain joins TRBV7-9 and TRBJ1-3; D call uncertain. This CDR3 contains 15 residues. Trimming took off 3 bases at V and 4 bases at J, with 13 bases between the two ends. CDR1 and CDR2 from the germline V gene are SEHNR and FQNEAQ (reference sequence). DNA of the CDR3: TGTGCCAGCAGCTTTGACGGAAATTCCGGAAACACCATATATTTT. Its protein product is CASSFDGNSGNTIYF.

This clonotype was observed a few times. This chain links TRBV7-8 with TRBJ1-2; D is ambiguous. Germline CDR1 SGHVS, CDR2 FQNEAQ. V lost 2 bases, J lost 0 bases, and 10 bases lay in between. The CDR3 covers 15 residues. CDR3 bases: TGTGCCAGCAGCTTAAACCGGAAATCTAACTATGGCTACACCTTC. Translating gives CASSLNRKSNYGYTF.

This CDR3 is CASSVAWSYEQYF. In DNA form, the CDR3 reads TGTGCCAGCAGCGTCGCTTGGTCCTACGAGCAGTACTTC. The V gene is TRBV7-6, the J gene TRBJ2-7; D remains ambiguous. This CDR3 is 13 amino acids long. The V and J ends lost 5 bases and 1 base respectively, with 9 bases between them. Germline V CDR1 and CDR2: SGHVS, FNYEAQ.

J is TRBJ2-1 and V is TRBV10-3; the D is unclear. The CDR3 loop spans 12 amino acids. V was trimmed by 3 bases and J by 5 bases, leaving 5 bases between them. Germline values: CDR1 ENHRY, CDR2 SYGVKD. The CDR3 sequence: CAISDTDNEQFF. The CDR3 DNA sequence: TGTGCCATCAGTGACACCGACAATGAGCAGTTCTTC.

This clonotype was found a few times. V is TRBV28 and J is TRBJ1-2; 7 bases line up with TRBD1. The ends lost 5 bases at V and 3 bases at J; junction bases unmatched: 9. The CDR3 has 15 amino acids. Germline-derived CDR1 and CDR2 are MDHEN and SYDVKM. Here the CDR3 DNA reads TGTGCCAGCAGTGGCGACAGGGAAGTCGACTATGGCTACACCTTC. Amino acid sequence: CASSGDREVDYGYTF.

The chain links TRBV7-6 to TRBJ2-7; 12 nucleotides line up with TRBD2. V gave up 6 bases and J gave up 2 bases; unmatched junction bases: 11. Germline CDR1 is SGHVS and CDR2 is FNYEAQ. CDR3 length equals 17 residues. The CDR3 here is CASSPRTSGTYPYEQYF. CDR3 in DNA: TGTGCCAGCAGTCCAAGGACTAGCGGGACCTACCCCTACGAGCAGTACTTC.

The chain couples TRBV12-3 or TRBV12-4 to TRBJ1-1, with D unresolved. This CDR3 is built from 16 residues. Trimming left V 0 bases short and J 3 bases short, with 14 bases between. The chain's CDR3 is CASSLAAVEWDTEAFF. CDR3 coding DNA: TGTGCCAGCAGTTTAGCCGCTGTTGAGTGGGACACTGAAGCTTTCTTT.